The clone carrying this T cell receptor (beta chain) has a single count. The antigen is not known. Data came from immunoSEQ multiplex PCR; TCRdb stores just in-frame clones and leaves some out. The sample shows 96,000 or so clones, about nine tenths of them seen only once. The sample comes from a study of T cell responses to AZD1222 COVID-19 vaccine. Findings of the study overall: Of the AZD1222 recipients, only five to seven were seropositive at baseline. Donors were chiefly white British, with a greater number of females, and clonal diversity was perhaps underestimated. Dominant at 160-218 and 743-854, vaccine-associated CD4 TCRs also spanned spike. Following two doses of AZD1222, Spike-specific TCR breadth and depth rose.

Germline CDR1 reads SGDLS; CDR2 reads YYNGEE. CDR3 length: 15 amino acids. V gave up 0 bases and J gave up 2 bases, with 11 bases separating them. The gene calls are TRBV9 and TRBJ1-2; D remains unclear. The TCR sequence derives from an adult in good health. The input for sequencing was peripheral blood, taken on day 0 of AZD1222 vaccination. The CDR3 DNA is TGTGCCAGCAGCGTAGAGGGCAGGATGAACTATGGCTACACCTTC. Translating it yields CASSVEGRMNYGYTF.